Below, 25 T cell receptor beta chains from the same sample are listed, as sequenced in a study of OX40 agonist ivuxolimab in advanced cancers. The data were produced by immunoSEQ multiplex PCR, yet TCRdb's version contains in-frame clones alone and is incomplete. The sample gives about 23,000 clones, approximately 80% of which show up once; 2% to 2.5% is in the top ten. The sample was CD4+ or CD8+ T cells sorted from blood, taken in a trial of the OX40 agonist ivuxolimab. Source of these receptors: an adult with an advanced solid tumor such as melanoma, head and neck, liver or kidney cancer.

This chain uses TRBV29-1 with TRBJ2-7; TRBD2 matches at 8 bases. Per germline, CDR1 SQVTM and CDR2 ANQGSEA. J was trimmed by 3 bases and V by 4 bases; bases with no gene match: 14. The CDR3 is 16 residues long. The CDR3 region is CSVVRGQRGPHYEQYF. In DNA form, the CDR3 reads TGCAGCGTTGTTCGGGGTCAGCGGGGGCCCCACTACGAGCAGTACTTC.

The V gene is TRBV7-2, the J gene TRBJ2-4; D not resolved. Trimming took 1 base from V and 0 from J, leaving 7 bases between them. The CDR3 contains 15 residues. The germline CDR1 and CDR2 sequences are SGHTA and FQGNSA. The CDR3 DNA reads TGTGCCAGCAGCTTAGGACTGCCAGCCAAAAACATTCAGTACTTC. It codes for CASSLGLPAKNIQYF.

This clone was observed a handful of times. V usage is TRBV9 and J usage is TRBJ2-3; 7 bases agree with TRBD2. CDR3 length: 15 amino acids. Germline loops: CDR1 SGDLS, CDR2 YYNGEE. The ends lost 0 bases at V and 11 bases at J; junction bases unmatched: 12. CDR3 protein: CASSVGWTSLSRQYF. In nucleotides, the CDR3 is TGTGCCAGCAGCGTAGGTTGGACTAGTTTGTCGCGGCAGTATTTT.

V usage is TRBV2 and J usage is TRBJ1-1; the D gene is possibly TRBD1 (6 bases). CDR3 size: 14 residues. Germline CDR1 reads SNHLY; CDR2 reads FYNNEI. With 7 bases removed from V and 1 base from J, the gap between germline ends came to 13 bases. CDR3 sequence: CASKSQGRNTEAFF. Written as DNA, the CDR3 is TGTGCCAGCAAGTCACAGGGAAGGAACACTGAAGCTTTCTTT. Full variable domain (missing parts from reference TRBV2 and TRBJ1-1): EPEVTQTPSHQVTQMGQEVILRCVPISNHLYFYWYRQILGQKVEFLVSFYNNEISEKSEIFDDQFSVERPDGSNFTLKIRSTKLEDSAMYFCASKSQGRNTEAFFGQGTRLTVV.

The V call is TRBV7-2, the J call TRBJ2-3, with TRBD2 matching 8 bases. V lost 6 bases to trimming and J lost 2 bases; unmatched junction nucleotides: 7. Germline V gene sequence: CDR1 SGHTA, CDR2 FQGNSA. The CDR3 spans 15 residues. This chain's CDR3 is CASSFSGVATDTQYF. The CDR3 DNA follows: TGTGCCAGCAGTTTTAGCGGGGTGGCCACAGATACGCAGTATTTT.

V and J are TRBV21-1 and TRBJ2-1; the listed D gene, TRBD2, was not tested against the DNA. TRBV21-1 corresponds to a pseudogene. This CDR3 region has 18 residues. The CDR3 DNA follows: TGTGCCAGCAGCAAACGTAAGGAGCGGGAGGGCCGAAGCGATGAGCAGTTCTTC. Its translation is CASSKRKEREGRSDEQFF.

The chain links TRBV9 to TRBJ2-2; tentative D call: TRBD2 (6 bases). The ends were cut back, 4 bases at V and 4 bases at J, with 17 bases in the middle. CDR3 size: 16 residues. The germline gives CDR1 SGDLS, CDR2 YYNGEE. CDR3 region: CASSPQPGLSTGELFF. The CDR3 nucleotides are TGTGCCAGCAGCCCACAGCCGGGACTCAGCACCGGGGAGCTGTTTTTT.

CDR3 DNA: TGCGCCAGCAGCCAACTTTTACAAGAGACCCAGTACTTC. It codes for CASSQLLQETQYF. The J gene is TRBJ2-5, the V gene TRBV4-1; D is unclear. Trimming removed 2 bases from V and 2 bases from J, with 6 bases in between. The germline gives CDR1 MGHRA, CDR2 YSYEKL. This CDR3 has 13 residues.

The chain recombines TRBV7-2 with TRBJ2-1, with a weak D call TRBD2 (7 bases). Between the trimmed V and J ends, which lost 1 base and 5 bases, there was a span of 12 bases. CDR3 length equals 15 residues. The germline V gene encodes CDR1 SGHTA and CDR2 FQGNSA. CDR3 amino acids: CASSLGTRGNNEQFF. CDR3 bases: TGTGCCAGCAGCTTAGGGACTAGGGGGAACAATGAGCAGTTCTTC.

The rearrangement links TRBV2 to TRBJ1-2; TRBD1 aligns across 7 bases. Germline CDR1 reads SNHLY; CDR2 reads FYNNEI. J lost 5 bases, V lost 6 bases, and 6 bases had no gene match. The CDR3 is 13 residues long. The CDR3 DNA follows: TGTGCCAGCAGAGAGACAGGGCTTTATGGCTACACCTTC. It specifies CASRETGLYGYTF.

The chain joins TRBV4-2 to TRBJ2-6; D gene ambiguous. Germline-derived CDR1 and CDR2 are LGHNA and YNFKEQ. V was trimmed by 0 bases and J by 0 bases, leaving 9 bases between them. CDR3 length: 17 residues. The CDR3: CASSQDSWGSGANVLTF. The CDR3 DNA follows: TGTGCCAGCAGCCAAGATTCCTGGGGCTCTGGGGCCAACGTCCTGACTTTC.

The chain joins TRBV9 to TRBJ2-5, with D unresolved. The CDR3 has 15 residues. Trimming removed 0 bases at V and 3 bases at J, with 12 bases between. In germline, CDR1 is SGDLS, CDR2 YYNGEE. CDR3 nucleotides: TGTGCCAGCAGCGTAGGGCTGGTCGCGGAAGAGACCCAGTACTTC. This encodes CASSVGLVAEETQYF.

The rearrangement joins TRBV4-1 to TRBJ2-7, with D unclear. Trimming cost V 1 base and J 3 bases, with 10 bases left between them. There are 14 residues in the CDR3. Per germline, CDR1 MGHRA and CDR2 YSYEKL. CDR3 amino acids: CASSQGPSSYEQYF. The CDR3 DNA follows: TGCGCCAGCAGCCAAGGCCCCAGCAGCTACGAGCAGTACTTC.

The V and J genes are TRBV7-8 and TRBJ1-3; 9 positions agree with TRBD1. In germline, CDR1 is SGHVS, CDR2 FQNEAQ. There are 18 residues in the CDR3. V dropped 2 bases and J dropped 3; count of bases not matched to a gene: 11. CDR3 protein: CASSLLGGQGRGGNTIYF. In DNA, the CDR3 is TGTGCCAGCAGCTTATTAGGGGGACAGGGAAGAGGTGGAAACACCATATATTTT.

This clone was seen a single time. The chain has TRBV7-2 and TRBJ2-5, with TRBD2 identical over 8 bases. Gene TRBJ2-7 matches the end of the DNA better, so the J call may be wrong. The CDR3 sequence is 14 residues long. CDR1 is SGHTA and CDR2 is FQGNSA in the germline V gene. DNA of the CDR3: TGTGCCAGCAGCGCGGCGGGGGGCGCTTACGAGCAGTACTTC. This encodes CASSAAGGAYEQYF.

The chain joins TRBV5-8 to TRBJ1-5; D ambiguous. CDR1 and CDR2 (germline): SGHTS, YDEGEE. V gave up 2 bases and J gave up 3 bases, with 0 bases separating them. The CDR3 totals 11 residues. The CDR3 is CASSFNQPQHF. The DNA of the CDR3 is TGTGCCAGCAGCTTCAATCAGCCCCAGCATTTT.

The chain uses TRBV7-2 and TRBJ1-2; TRBD1 aligns across 9 bases. CDR3 size: 14 residues. Losses at the gene ends were 4 bases for V and 4 bases for J; bases not matched to a gene: 4. CDR1 SGHTA and CDR2 FQGNSA come from the germline V gene. The CDR3 nucleotides are TGTGCCAGCAGCTCCCCGGGACAGGGCTATGGCTACACCTTC. As protein: CASSSPGQGYGYTF.

The rearrangement links TRBV19 to TRBJ2-1, with TRBD2 matching over 8 bases. V shed 6 bases, J shed 0 bases, and the junction held 4 bases outside the gene matches. CDR1 and CDR2 (germline): LNHDA, SQIVND (reference sequence). The CDR3 has 15 amino acids. For the CDR3, the DNA is TGTGCCAGTAGCCGGGGGGGGAGCTCCTACAATGAGCAGTTCTTC. Translation gives CASSRGGSSYNEQFF.

This clone was found once. V is TRBV6-1 and J is TRBJ2-7; TRBD2 aligns across 10 bases. This CDR3 comprises 15 residues. Trimming cost V 6 bases and J 2 bases; bases outside gene matches: 7. CDR1 is MNHNS, CDR2 SASEGT, per germline. The CDR3 DNA is TGTGCCAGCAGAGGGTTAGCGGGGGGACCCTACGAGCAGTACTTC. Protein: CASRGLAGGPYEQYF.

This chain connects TRBV6-5 to TRBJ1-5, with 7 positions matching TRBD1. The germline V gene has CDR1 MNHEY and CDR2 SVGAGI. The CDR3 is 14 residues long. Trimming cost V 7 bases and J 6 bases; bases outside gene matches: 9. The CDR3 sequence: CASKDRLGGQPQHF. Written as DNA, the CDR3 is TGTGCCAGCAAGGACAGGTTGGGGGGTCAGCCCCAGCATTTT.

The chain carries TRBV7-8 and TRBJ1-2; TRBD1 agrees at 8 bases. The CDR3 covers 13 residues. V lost 5 bases, J lost 7 bases, and 6 bases stayed unmatched. Germline CDR1 and CDR2: SGHVS and FQNEAQ. CDR3 sequence (DNA): TGTGCCAGCAGCCCGGACAGGGTGGGTGGCTACACCTTC. Its translation: CASSPDRVGGYTF.

As to this clone: The junction departs from the called germline gene at one end, perhaps through a read error. The V gene is TRBV4-3, the J gene TRBJ2-7, with a weak D call TRBD1 (6 bases). The length of the CDR3 is 14 residues. Germline V gene lookup returns CDR1 LGHNA and CDR2 YSLEER. This CDR3 is CASGQGHPAYEQYF. In DNA form, the CDR3 reads TGCGCCAGCGGCCAGGGGCACCCAGCCTACGAGCAGTACTTC.

The rearrangement uses TRBV2 and TRBJ1-1, with 8 bases aligning to TRBD1. J was trimmed by 4 bases and V by 6 bases; bases with no gene match: 4. The CDR3 spans 13 residues. The germline V gene has CDR1 SNHLY and CDR2 FYNNEI. CDR3 nucleotide sequence: TGTGCCAGCAGCGGACAGGGCGGCACTGAAGCTTTCTTT. Translating gives CASSGQGGTEAFF.

J is TRBJ1-2 and V is TRBV5-6; D unresolved. Trimming cost V 2 bases and J 4 bases, with 12 bases left between them. CDR1 is SGHDT and CDR2 is YYEEEE in the germline V gene. The CDR3 loop spans 14 amino acids. DNA for the CDR3: TGTGCCAGCAGCTTATCGACTTACCCCTATGGCTACACCTTC. This sequence encodes CASSLSTYPYGYTF.

This clone has only a few counts. Here the CDR3 DNA reads TGCGCCAGCAGCTCAGAGGGATTAGGTTATGGCTACACCTTC. Protein sequence: CASSSEGLGYGYTF. The chain joins TRBV5-1 to TRBJ1-2; D is ambiguous. Germline V gene sequence: CDR1 SGHRS, CDR2 YFSETQ. This CDR3 spans 14 amino acids. V was trimmed by 3 bases and J by 5 bases, leaving 14 bases between them.